This TCR beta chain comes out of a study of PD-L1 blockade in urothelial cancer. Libraries were prepared by immunoSEQ multiplex PCR; TCRdb keeps only in-frame clonotypes and omits some of them. Among some 110,000 clones listed, 91% were seen once. Time point in this sample: peripheral blood 6 weeks after treatment start. CDR3 length: 13 residues. Germline V gene data show CDR1 as MNHEY and CDR2 as SVGAGI. Losses at the gene ends were 6 bases for V and 11 bases for J; bases not matched to a gene: 7. This clonotype originated in a man aged 55 to 70 with urothelial cancer. The gene calls are TRBV6-5 and TRBJ1-6, with 7 positions matching TRBD1. Material: PBMCs, obtained around atezolizumab (anti-PD-L1) treatment. The CDR3 region is CASSRITGAPLHF. The CDR3 nucleotides are TGTGCCAGCAGCCGGATCACAGGGGCACCCCTCCACTTT.